This T cell receptor beta chain was identified in a study of human T cells and chemical hapten exposure. This clonotype occurred a few times. TCRdb called the RACE reads again in MiXCR, with one record for every CDR3 protein. The data show over 70,000 distinct CDR3 sequences, approximately 15% seen once. This sample's time point: pre-sensitization, week 0. Treatment indicated: therapeutic diphenylcyclopropenone sensitization with weekly scalp DPC. Total RNA was extracted from unfractionated whole blood. This clonotype was obtained from a woman between 50 and 59 years old with alopecia areata. Some clones in this sample may be carry-over from other donors' samples. The sample was whole blood, taken in connection with sensitization to the hapten diphenylcyclopropenone (DPC).

The CDR3 reads CASSSRTTTYPGELFF. The CDR3 DNA reads TGTGCCAGCAGCTCCCGCACCACGACTTACCCCGGGGAGCTGTTTTTT. The chain has TRBV7-9 and TRBJ2-2; D is undetermined. Deletions cut 4 bases from V and 6 bases from J, with 18 bases between. The germline V gene has CDR1 SEHNR and CDR2 FQNEAQ (reference sequence). CDR3 length: 16 residues. The complete variable domain, with remaining parts taken from reference TRBV7-9 and TRBJ2-2, reads DTGVSQNPRHKITKRGQNVTFRCDPISEHNRLYWYRQTLGQGPEFLTYFQNEAQLEKSRLLSDRFSAERPKGSFSTLEIQRTEQGDSAMYLCASSSRTTTYPGELFFGEGSRLTVL.